This TCR beta chain was observed in a study of blood T cell repertoires in COVID-19. Across the study: Samples representing acute and convalescent COVID-19 were sourced from the United States, Italy and Spain. PBMCs, B-cell-depleted T cells, or T cells were the source of the cDNA or gDNA that made up the material.

Per the original methods: Amplified reference gene primers provided the basis for estimating nucleated cell counts. The method was immunoSEQ multiplex PCR; TCRdb's version includes in-frame clones alone and lacks a portion of them. The DNA gave D and trimming, while V, J and clone size come from that table. Among roughly 240,000 clones listed, around 78% were seen once. This clonotype was sampled from a man aged 55 to 69 who had recovered from COVID-19. The sample consisted of peripheral blood.

CDR3 loop: CTGDRAGNEQFF. The CDR3 DNA reads as TGCACGGGCGATCGCGCAGGGAATGAGCAGTTCTTC. The chain links TRBV29-1 to TRBJ2-1, with TRBD1 as a possible D gene (5 bases). The CDR3 is made up of 12 amino acids. Germline lookup yields CDR1 SQVTM and CDR2 ANQGSEA.